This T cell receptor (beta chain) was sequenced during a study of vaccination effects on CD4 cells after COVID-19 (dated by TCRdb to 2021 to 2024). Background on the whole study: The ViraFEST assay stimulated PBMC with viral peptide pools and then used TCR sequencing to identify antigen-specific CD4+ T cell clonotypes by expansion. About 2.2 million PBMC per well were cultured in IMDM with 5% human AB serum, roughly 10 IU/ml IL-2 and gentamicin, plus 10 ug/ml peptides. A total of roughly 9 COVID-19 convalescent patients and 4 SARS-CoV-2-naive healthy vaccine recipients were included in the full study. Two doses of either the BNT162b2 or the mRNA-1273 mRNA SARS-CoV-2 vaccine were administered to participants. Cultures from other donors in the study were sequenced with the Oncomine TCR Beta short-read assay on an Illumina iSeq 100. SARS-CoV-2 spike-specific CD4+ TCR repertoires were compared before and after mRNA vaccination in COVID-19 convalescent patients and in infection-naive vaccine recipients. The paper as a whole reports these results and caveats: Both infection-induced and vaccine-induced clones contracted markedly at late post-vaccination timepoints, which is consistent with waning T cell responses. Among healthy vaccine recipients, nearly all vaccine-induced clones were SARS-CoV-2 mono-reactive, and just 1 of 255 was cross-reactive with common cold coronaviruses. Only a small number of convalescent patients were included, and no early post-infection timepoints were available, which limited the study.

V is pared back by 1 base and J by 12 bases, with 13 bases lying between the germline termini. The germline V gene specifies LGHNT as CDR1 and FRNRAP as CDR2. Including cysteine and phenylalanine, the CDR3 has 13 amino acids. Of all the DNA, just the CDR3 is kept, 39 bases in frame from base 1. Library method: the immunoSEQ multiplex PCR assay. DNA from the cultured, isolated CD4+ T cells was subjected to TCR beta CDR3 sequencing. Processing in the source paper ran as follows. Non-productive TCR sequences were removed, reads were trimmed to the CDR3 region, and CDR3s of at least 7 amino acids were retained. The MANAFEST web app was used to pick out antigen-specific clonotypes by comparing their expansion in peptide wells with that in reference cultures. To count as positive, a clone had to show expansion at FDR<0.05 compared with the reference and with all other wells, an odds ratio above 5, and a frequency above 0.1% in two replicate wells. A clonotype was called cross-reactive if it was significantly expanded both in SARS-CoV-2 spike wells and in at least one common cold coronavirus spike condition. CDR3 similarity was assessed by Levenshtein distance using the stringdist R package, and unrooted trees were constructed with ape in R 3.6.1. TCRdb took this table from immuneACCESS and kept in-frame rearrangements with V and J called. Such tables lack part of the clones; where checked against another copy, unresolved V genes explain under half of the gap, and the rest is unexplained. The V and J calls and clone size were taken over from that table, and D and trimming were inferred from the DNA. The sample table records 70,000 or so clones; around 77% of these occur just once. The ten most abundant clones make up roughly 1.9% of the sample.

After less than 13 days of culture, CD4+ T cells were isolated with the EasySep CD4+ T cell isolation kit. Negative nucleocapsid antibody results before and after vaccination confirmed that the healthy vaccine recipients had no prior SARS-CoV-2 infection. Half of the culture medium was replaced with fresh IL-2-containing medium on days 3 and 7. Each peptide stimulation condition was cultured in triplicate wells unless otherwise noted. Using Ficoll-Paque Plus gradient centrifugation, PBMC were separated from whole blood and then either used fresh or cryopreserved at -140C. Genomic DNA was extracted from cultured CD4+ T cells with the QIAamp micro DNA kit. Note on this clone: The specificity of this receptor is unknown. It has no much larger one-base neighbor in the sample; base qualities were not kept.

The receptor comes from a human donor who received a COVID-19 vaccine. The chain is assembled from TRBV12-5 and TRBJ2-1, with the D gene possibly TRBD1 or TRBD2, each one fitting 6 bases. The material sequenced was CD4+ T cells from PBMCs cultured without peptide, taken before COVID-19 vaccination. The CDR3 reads CASGLEGGLGQFF. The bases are TGTGCTAGTGGTTTGGAAGGGGGGCTTGGGCAGTTCTTC.